Shown below are 10 T cell receptor beta chains from a single sample sequenced in a study of preoperative IRX-2 immunotherapy in early breast cancer (dated by TCRdb to about 2019). Explained via the paper, the treatment or condition label denotes: preoperative locoregional IRX-2 cytokine immunotherapy. Library creation used the immunoSEQ multiplex PCR assay. TCRdb provides this immuneACCESS table in a form limited to in-frame rearrangements. Some clones are lacking; in checked studies, under half of them reflect an unresolved V gene, and why the rest are absent is not known. The sample yields 15,000 to 25,000 clones; around four fifths were counted once. Clones ranked in the top ten supply 0.95% to 1.5% of the sample. Sequencing was performed on lymph node tissue, taken after IRX-2 immunotherapy. The receptors originated from a human donor with breast cancer.

The CDR3 reads CSAGQGYGNTEAFF. CDR3 in DNA: TGCAGCGCCGGACAGGGTTACGGGAACACTGAAGCTTTCTTT. The rearrangement links TRBV29-1 to TRBJ1-1, with 8 nucleotides matching TRBD1. V was pared by 7 bases and J by 1 base, with 8 bases of the junction left unmatched. Germline V lookup: CDR1 SQVTM, CDR2 ANQGSEA. This CDR3 has 14 residues.

The gene calls are TRBV30 and TRBJ1-2, with D uncertain. CDR1 and CDR2 from the germline V gene are GTSNPN and SVGIG (reference sequence). The V and J ends lost 2 bases and 8 bases respectively, with 12 bases between them. This CDR3 is built from 12 residues. The CDR3 here is CAWSSGLGGYTF. The CDR3 region has the DNA TGTGCCTGGAGTTCCGGATTGGGAGGCTACACCTTC.

For the CDR3, the DNA is TGTGCCAGCAGTTCCGCGGGCACTGAAGCTTTCTTT. As protein: CASSSAGTEAFF. The chain employs TRBV6-8 and TRBJ1-1; D not resolved. The CDR3 is 12 amino acids. Germline loops: CDR1 MNHGY, CDR2 SAAAGT. The germline V and J ends were trimmed by 4 bases and 4 bases, with 7 bases remaining between them.

CDR3 nucleotide sequence: TGTGCCAGCAGCTCGCCGGGGGAAGATGAAAAACTGTTTTTT. It specifies CASSSPGEDEKLFF. The chain is built from TRBV11-3 and TRBJ1-4, with D perhaps TRBD1 (5 bases). Germline V gene data show CDR1 as SGHNT and CDR2 as YENEEA. The ends were cut back, 4 bases at V and 6 bases at J, with 12 bases in the middle. CDR3 size: 14 residues.

This clone was observed a handful of times. V and J are TRBV6-8 and TRBJ1-1; 10 nucleotides line up with TRBD1. Germline CDR1 MNHGY, CDR2 SAAAGT. J lost 0 bases, V lost 5 bases, and 3 bases had no gene match. The CDR3 extends over 15 amino acids. The CDR3 region has the DNA TGTGCCAGCAGTCCCGGGACAGGGGTGAACACTGAAGCTTTCTTT. It translates to CASSPGTGVNTEAFF.

This clone was seen a single time. In DNA form, the CDR3 reads TGTGCCAGCAGTTACGCCCGGCCAGTAGGAGGCTACACCTTC. Its translation: CASSYARPVGGYTF. The chain uses TRBV6-8 and TRBJ1-2, with D unresolved. Looked up from germline, CDR1 is MNHGY and CDR2 is SAAAGT. CDR3 length equals 14 residues. The V end lost 2 bases, the J end lost 8 bases, and 15 bases lay between the germline ends.

The gene calls are TRBV18 and TRBJ2-7; 7 nucleotides match TRBD1. This CDR3 has 14 amino acids. Germline V gene sequence: CDR1 KGHSH, CDR2 LQKENI. Losses at the gene ends were 3 bases for V and 2 bases for J; bases not matched to a gene: 4. DNA for the CDR3: TGTGCCAGCTCACCGCGACAGGGTCCCTACGAGCAGTACTTC. This codes for CASSPRQGPYEQYF.

The chain couples TRBV5-1 to TRBJ1-1, with D tentatively TRBD1 (5 bases). Germline V gene data show CDR1 as SGHRS and CDR2 as YFSETQ. Trimming took off 4 bases at V and 0 bases at J, with 19 bases between the two ends. The length of the CDR3 is 17 residues. The CDR3, as DNA: TGCGCCAGCAGCCAAGAGGGGCTCGGCCCAATGAACACTGAAGCTTTCTTT. Residues: CASSQEGLGPMNTEAFF. The complete variable domain, with remaining parts taken from reference TRBV5-1 and TRBJ1-1, reads KAGVTQTPRYLIKTRGQQVTLSCSPISGHRSVSWYQQTPGQGLQFLFEYFSETQRNKGNFPGRFSGRQFSNSRSEMNVSTLELGDSALYLCASSQEGLGPMNTEAFFGQGTRLTVV.

The genes are TRBV5-1 and TRBJ2-2, with D possibly being TRBD2 (6 bases). The germline V gene has CDR1 SGHRS and CDR2 YFSETQ. CDR3 length: 14 residues. V was shortened by 1 base and J by 5 bases, with 9 bases between the two germline ends. CDR3 protein: CASSLRAGTGELFF. CDR3 nucleotides: TGCGCCAGCAGCTTGAGGGCGGGAACCGGGGAGCTGTTTTTT.

The chain couples TRBV28 to TRBJ1-4; D gene ambiguous. The CDR3 loop spans 13 amino acids. Germline values: CDR1 MDHEN, CDR2 SYDVKM. V shed 3 bases and J shed 8 bases, with 10 bases lying between them. CDR3 in DNA: TGTGCCAGCAGTTTTTGGGAGGCAGAAAAACTGTTTTTT. Protein sequence: CASSFWEAEKLFF. The whole variable domain, remainder taken from reference TRBV28 and TRBJ1-4, is DVKVTQSSRYLVKRTGEKVFLECVQDMDHENMFWYRQDPGLGLRLIYFSYDVKMKEKGDIPEGYSVSREKKERFSLILESASTNQTSMYLCASSFWEAEKLFFGSGTQLSVL.